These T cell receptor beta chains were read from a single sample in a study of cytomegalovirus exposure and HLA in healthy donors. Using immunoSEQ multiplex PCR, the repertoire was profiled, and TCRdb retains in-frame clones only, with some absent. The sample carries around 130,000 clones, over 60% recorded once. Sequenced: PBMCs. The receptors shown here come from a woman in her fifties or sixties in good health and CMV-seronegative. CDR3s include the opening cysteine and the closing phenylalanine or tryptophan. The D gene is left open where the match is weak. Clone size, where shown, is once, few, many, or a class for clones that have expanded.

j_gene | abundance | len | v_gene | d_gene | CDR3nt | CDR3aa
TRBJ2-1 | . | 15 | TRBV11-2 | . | TGTGCCAGCAGCTTAGTTCAGGGCACCTACAATGAGCAGTTCTTC | CASSLVQGTYNEQFF
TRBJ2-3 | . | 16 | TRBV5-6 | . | TGTGCCAGCAGCTTGGGTGCTTTAGGGGTGGCTGATACGCAGTATTTT | CASSLGALGVADTQYF
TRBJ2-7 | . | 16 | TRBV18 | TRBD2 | TGTGCCAGCTCCCCCCTGGCTAGCGGGTATTCCTACGAGCAGTACTTC | CASSPLASGYSYEQYF
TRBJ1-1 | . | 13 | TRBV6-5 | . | TGTGCCAGCAGTTACTCAGTCCGGACTGAAGCTTTCTTT | CASSYSVRTEAFF
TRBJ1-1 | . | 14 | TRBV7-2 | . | TGTGCCAGCAGATCCCCGGGGGAGATCACTGAAGCTTTCTTT | CASRSPGEITEAFF
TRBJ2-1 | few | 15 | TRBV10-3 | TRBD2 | TGTGCCATCACCCAGACTAGCGGGGGGGCCAATGAGCAGTTCTTC | CAITQTSGGANEQFF
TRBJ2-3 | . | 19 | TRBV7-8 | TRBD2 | TGTGCCAGCAGCTTAGTTTTCGCGGGAGGGGTGGGGAGCACAGATACGCAGTATTTT | CASSLVFAGGVGSTDTQYF
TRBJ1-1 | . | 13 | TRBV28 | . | TGTGCCAGCAGAACAGGAACGAACACTGAAGCTTTCTTT | CASRTGTNTEAFF
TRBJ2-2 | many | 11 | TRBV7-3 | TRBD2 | TGTGCCGGGGAGGGTACCGGGGAGCTGTTTTTT | CAGEGTGELFF
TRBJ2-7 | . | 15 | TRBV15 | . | TGTGCCACCAGCACCGAAGGCGAGGTAACCTACGAGCAGTACTTC | CATSTEGEVTYEQYF
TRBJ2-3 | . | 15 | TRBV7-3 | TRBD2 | TGTGCCAGCAGCTTAGGCGGGGGGGCGACAGATACGCAGTATTTT | CASSLGGGATDTQYF
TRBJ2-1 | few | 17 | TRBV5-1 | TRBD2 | TGCGCCAGCAGCTTGGGGAGGATAGCGGGAAGAGACAATGAGCAGTTCTTC | CASSLGRIAGRDNEQFF
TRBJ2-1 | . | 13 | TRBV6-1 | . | TGTGCCAGCAGTGAACTAGTGGGCAATGAGCAGTTCTTC | CASSELVGNEQFF
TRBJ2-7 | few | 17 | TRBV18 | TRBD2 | TGTGCCAGCTCACCCCAGCGGGGAGCGGGAACCTCCTACGAGCAGTACTTC | CASSPQRGAGTSYEQYF
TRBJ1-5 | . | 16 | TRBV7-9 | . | TGTTCCAGCAGCTTAGCAGGGGCCGGGAGCAATCAGCCCCAGCATTTT | CSSSLAGAGSNQPQHF
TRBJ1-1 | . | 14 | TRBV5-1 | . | TGCGCCAGCAGCTTGGTAGGGGGAGTCACTGAAGCTTTCTTT | CASSLVGGVTEAFF
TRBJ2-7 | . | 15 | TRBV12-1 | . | TGTGCCAGCAGCCCGCGGGACTTAACGTCCTACGAGCAGTACTTC | CASSPRDLTSYEQYF
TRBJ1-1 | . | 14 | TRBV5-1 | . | TGCGCCAGCAGCTTGGCGGGTCGGGGCACTGAAGCTTTCTTT | CASSLAGRGTEAFF
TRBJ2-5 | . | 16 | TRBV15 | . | TGTGCCACCAGCAGAGATCCGCAGGGGAAAGGAGAGACCCAGTACTTC | CATSRDPQGKGETQYF
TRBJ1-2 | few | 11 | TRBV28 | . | TGTGCCAGCAGTCCCGAGTATGGCTACACCTTC | CASSPEYGYTF
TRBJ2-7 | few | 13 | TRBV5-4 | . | TGTGCCAGCAGCTTGATGGGAGGTGGAGAGCAGTACTTC | CASSLMGGGEQYF
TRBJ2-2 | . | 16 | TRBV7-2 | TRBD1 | TGTGCCAGCAGCTCTTATCCGGGGACAGGAGCAGGGGAGCTGTTTTTT | CASSSYPGTGAGELFF
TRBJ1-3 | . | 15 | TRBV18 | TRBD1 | TGTGCCAGCTCACCACCGGACAGGTCTGGAAACACCATATATTTT | CASSPPDRSGNTIYF
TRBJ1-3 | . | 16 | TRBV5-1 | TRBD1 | TGCGCCAGCAGCTTGGGACAGGGGGCAGGTGGAAACACCATATATTTT | CASSLGQGAGGNTIYF
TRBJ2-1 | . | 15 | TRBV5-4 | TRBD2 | TGTGCCAGCAGCTTGATATCCCGGGAGGAGGATGAGCAGTTCTTC | CASSLISREEDEQFF
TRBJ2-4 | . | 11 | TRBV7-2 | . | TGTGCCAGCAGCTCCCTAGACATTCAGTACTTC | CASSSLDIQYF
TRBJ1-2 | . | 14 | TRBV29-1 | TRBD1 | TGCAGCGTTGGAGACAGGGTAGAGTCGCATGGCTACACCTTC | CSVGDRVESHGYTF
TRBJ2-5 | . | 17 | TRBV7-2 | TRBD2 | TGTGCCAGCAGCTTACTAGCGGGGGGGAAAGGCCAAGAGACCCAGTACTTC | CASSLLAGGKGQETQYF
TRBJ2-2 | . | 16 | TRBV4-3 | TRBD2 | TGCGCCAGCAGCCAAAACCTAGCGGGGAACACCGGGGAGCTGTTTTTT | CASSQNLAGNTGELFF
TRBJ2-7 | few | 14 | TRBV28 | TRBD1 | TGTGCCAGCACTTTTAGGACAGGGTTCTACGAGCAGTACTTC | CASTFRTGFYEQYF
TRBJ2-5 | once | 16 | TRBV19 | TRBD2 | TGTGCCAGTAGTATAGATGAGCGGGGGGGCCAGGAGACCCAGTACTTC | CASSIDERGGQETQYF
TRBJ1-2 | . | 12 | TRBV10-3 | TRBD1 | TGTGCCATCAGTGGGACAGGGTATGGCTACACCTTC | CAISGTGYGYTF
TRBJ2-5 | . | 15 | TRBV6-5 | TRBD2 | TGTGTCAGCAGTTACCATATAGCGGGACAAGAGACCCAGTACTTC | CVSSYHIAGQETQYF
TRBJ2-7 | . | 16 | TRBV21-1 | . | TGTGCCAGCAGCAAAACTTCTGGCAGGGTGGTGGGCGAGCAGTACTTC | CASSKTSGRVVGEQYF
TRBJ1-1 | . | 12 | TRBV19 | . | TGTGCCAGTAGTATAGGGGGCGGAGAAGCTTTCTTT | CASSIGGGEAFF
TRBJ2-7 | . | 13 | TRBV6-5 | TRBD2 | TGTGCCAGCAGTTACGCAAGCGGGATCGAGCAGTACTTC | CASSYASGIEQYF
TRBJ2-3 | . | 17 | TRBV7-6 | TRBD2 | TGTGCCAGCAGCTTGGGTCTAGCGGGAGGGCTTGGAAATACGCAGTATTTT | CASSLGLAGGLGNTQYF
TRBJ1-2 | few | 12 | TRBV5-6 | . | TGTGCCAGCAGCTCAGGGTCGCGCGGCTACACCTTC | CASSSGSRGYTF
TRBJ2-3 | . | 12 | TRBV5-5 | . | TGTGCCAGCAGCTTAGCTACAGATACGCAGTATTTT | CASSLATDTQYF
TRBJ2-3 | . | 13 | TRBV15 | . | TGTGCCACCGCGCGGGACCCGGGAGATACGCAGTATTTT | CATARDPGDTQYF
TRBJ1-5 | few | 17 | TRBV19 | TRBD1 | TGTGCCAGTAGTCCCTCAAGACAGGGGGCTACGAATCAGCCCCAGCATTTT | CASSPSRQGATNQPQHF
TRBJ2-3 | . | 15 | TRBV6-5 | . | TGTGCCAGCAGTTACGTTGGGCAGTCCACAGATACGCAGTATTTT | CASSYVGQSTDTQYF
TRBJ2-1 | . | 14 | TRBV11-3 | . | TGTGCCAGCAGCCTAGAAGGCGGCTACAATGAGCAGTTCTTC | CASSLEGGYNEQFF
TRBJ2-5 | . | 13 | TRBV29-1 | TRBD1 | TGCAGCGTTGATTGGCAGGGGGCAAAGACCCAGTACTTC | CSVDWQGAKTQYF
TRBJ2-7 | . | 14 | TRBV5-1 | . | TGCGCCAGCAGCACGGGGGACAGCCCTCCCGAGCAGTACTTC | CASSTGDSPPEQYF
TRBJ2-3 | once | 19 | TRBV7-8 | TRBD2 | TGTGCCAGCAGCTCCGTTCGACTAGCGGGGGCCGCTGTCACAGATACGCAGTATTTT | CASSSVRLAGAAVTDTQYF
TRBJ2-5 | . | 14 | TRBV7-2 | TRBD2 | TGTGCCAGCAGCTCGACTAGCGGGAAGGAGACCCAGTACTTC | CASSSTSGKETQYF